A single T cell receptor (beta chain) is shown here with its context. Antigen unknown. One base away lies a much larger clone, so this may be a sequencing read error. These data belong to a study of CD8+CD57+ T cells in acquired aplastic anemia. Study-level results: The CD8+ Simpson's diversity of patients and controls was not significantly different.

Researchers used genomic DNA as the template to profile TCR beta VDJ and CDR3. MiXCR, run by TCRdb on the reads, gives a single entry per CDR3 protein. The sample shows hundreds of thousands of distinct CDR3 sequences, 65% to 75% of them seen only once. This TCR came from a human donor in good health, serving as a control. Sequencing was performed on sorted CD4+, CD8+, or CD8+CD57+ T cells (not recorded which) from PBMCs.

This CDR3 is CASNPPGGTYNEQLF. CDR3 nucleotides: TGTGCCAGCAACCCCCCCGGGGGCACCTACAATGAGCAGCTCTTC. V usage is TRBV2 and J usage is TRBJ2-1; D tentatively reads TRBD1 or TRBD2 (6 bases each). The CDR3 contains 15 residues. The germline V gene encodes CDR1 SNHLY and CDR2 FYNNEI.